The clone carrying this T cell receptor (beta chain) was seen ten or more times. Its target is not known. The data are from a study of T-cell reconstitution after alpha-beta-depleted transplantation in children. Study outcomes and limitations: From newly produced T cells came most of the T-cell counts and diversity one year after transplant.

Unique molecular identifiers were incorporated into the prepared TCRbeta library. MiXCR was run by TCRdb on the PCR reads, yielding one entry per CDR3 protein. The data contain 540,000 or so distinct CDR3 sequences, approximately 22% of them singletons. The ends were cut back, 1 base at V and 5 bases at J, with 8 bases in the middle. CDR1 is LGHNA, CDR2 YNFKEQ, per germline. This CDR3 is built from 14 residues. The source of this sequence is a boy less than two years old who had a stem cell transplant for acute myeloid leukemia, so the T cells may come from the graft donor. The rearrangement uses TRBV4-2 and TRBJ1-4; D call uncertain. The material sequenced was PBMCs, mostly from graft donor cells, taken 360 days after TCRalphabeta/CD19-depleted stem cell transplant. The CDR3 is CASSQGGINEKLFF. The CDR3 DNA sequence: TGTGCCAGCAGCCAAGGGGGTATAAATGAAAAACTGTTTTTT.